This T cell receptor beta chain appears in the sequencing data of a study of OX40 agonist ivuxolimab in advanced cancers. Regarding the study in general: The costimulatory receptor OX40 (CD134) was targeted by ivuxolimab, a fully human IgG2 agonistic monoclonal antibody. Intravenous ivuxolimab was administered to patients every 2 weeks at six dose levels: 0.01, 0.1, 0.3, 1.5, 3 and 10 mg/kg. Of the roughly 52 dose-escalation patients, hepatocellular carcinoma was present in about 19, melanoma in around 15, renal cell carcinoma in 9 and head and neck cancer in 9. In the dose-escalation cohort, nearly 85% of patients were male, and the mean age was roughly 60 years with a range of roughly 23 to 79. Patients were allowed to have had prior anti-PD-1, anti-PD-L1 or anti-CTLA-4 therapy, and around 37% of the dose-escalation patients had previously received checkpoint inhibitors. Partial responses were achieved by three dose-escalation patients, of whom one had hepatocellular carcinoma and two had cutaneous melanoma. The point of sequencing TCRbeta in the periphery was to test whether ivuxolimab changed TCR sequence diversity and drove clonal T-cell expansion. The monotherapy dose-escalation portion (N of about 50 patients) of the phase I ivuxolimab trial is reported in the paper.

Genomic DNA was isolated from the sorted cells so that the TCRbeta CDR3 region could be sequenced. The immunoSEQ Assay was used for sequencing of TCRbeta CDR3 regions. Sourced from immuneACCESS, this table was stored by TCRdb with only in-frame sequences that have V and J called. A share of the clones is absent; for the studies checked, an unresolved V gene accounts for under half, and the remainder has no known explanation. The sample has about 62,000 clones on record, more than 65% of them singletons. The top ten clonotypes cover approximately 11% of the sample. V loses 11 bases at its end and J loses 2 bases; junction bases beyond the gene matches: 14. The germline V gene encodes CDR1 SNHLY and CDR2 FYNNEI. Including cysteine and phenylalanine, the CDR3 has 16 amino acids. The entry retains the CDR3 DNA only, 48 bases that are in frame from base 1. About this clone: The clone's antigen remains unknown. No per-base quality is available; no much larger clone lies one base away.

Beyond this particular receptor, the publication reports: After ivuxolimab, CD8+ T cells had more expanded clones than CD4+ T cells on average. Partial responders in the 0.1-3.0 mg/kg groups had among the lowest normalized peripheral clonal expansion, especially among CD8+ T cells. Which antigens the clonally expanded peripheral T cells were specific for was not determined. At doses of 0.1 to 3.0 mg/kg, clonal expansion of both CD4+ and CD8+ blood T cells was observed from baseline to week 6. Low levels of normalized T-cell clonal expansion were also shown by some nonresponding patients.

Patients with a history of autoimmune disease or receiving systemic immunosuppression were excluded from the trial. Peripheral blood for TCR sequencing was collected from all dose cohorts at baseline, on cycle 4 day 1, and on cycle 7 day 1. Samples were obtained from an open-label, multicenter, first-in-human phase I dose-escalation trial of ivuxolimab. Adults with locally advanced or metastatic melanoma, renal cell, hepatocellular, or head and neck squamous cell carcinoma were enrolled in the trial. CD4+ and CD8+ T cells were sorted separately from peripheral blood before TCR sequencing. This clonotype was sampled from an adult with an advanced solid tumor such as melanoma, head and neck, liver or kidney cancer. The chain is made from TRBV2 and TRBJ2-5; 10 bases in the junction line up with TRBD2. Sequencing was performed on CD4+ or CD8+ T cells sorted from blood, taken in a trial of the OX40 agonist ivuxolimab. The CDR3 corresponds to CASRRGAGGSQETQYF. The sequence in DNA is TGTGCCTCCAGGAGGGGAGCGGGGGGGAGTCAAGAGACCCAGTACTTC.